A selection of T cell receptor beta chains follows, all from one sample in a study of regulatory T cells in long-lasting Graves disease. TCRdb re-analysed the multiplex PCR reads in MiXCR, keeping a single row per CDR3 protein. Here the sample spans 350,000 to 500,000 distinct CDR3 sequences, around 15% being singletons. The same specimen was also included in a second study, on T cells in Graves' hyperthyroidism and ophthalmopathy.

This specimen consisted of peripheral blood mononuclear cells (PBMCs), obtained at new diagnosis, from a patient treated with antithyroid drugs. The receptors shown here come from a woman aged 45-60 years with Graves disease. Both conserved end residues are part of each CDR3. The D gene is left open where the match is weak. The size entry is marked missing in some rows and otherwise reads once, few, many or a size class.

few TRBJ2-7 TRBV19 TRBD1 TGTGCCAGTAGTCCCAGACAGGGGCTCGAGCAGTACTTC CASSPRQGLEQYF
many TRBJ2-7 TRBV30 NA TGTGCCTGGAGTCCGGGGGCACCCTACGAGCAGTACTTC CAWSPGAPYEQYF
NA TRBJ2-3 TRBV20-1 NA TGCAGTGCTAGCCCACTAGCTAAAAGCACAGATACGCAGTATTTT CSASPLAKSTDTQYF
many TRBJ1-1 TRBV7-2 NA TGTGCCAGCAGGTCCGGGATCGGAGGGTTCACTGAAGCTTTCTTT CASRSGIGGFTEAFF
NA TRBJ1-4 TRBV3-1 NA TGTGCCAGCACCCGACAGGCGGGGCGCGAAAAACTGTTTTTT CASTRQAGREKLFF
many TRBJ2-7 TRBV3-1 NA TGTGCCAGCAGCCAATCTGACAGGCAGCAGTACTTC CASSQSDRQQYF
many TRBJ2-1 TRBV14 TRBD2 TGTGCCAGCAGCCTGAAGGGACTAGCGGGCCATGAGCAGTTCTTC CASSLKGLAGHEQFF
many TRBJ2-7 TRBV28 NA TGTGCCAGCAGTTCCCTTTCAGAGGGTTCCTACGAGCAGTACTTC CASSSLSEGSYEQYF
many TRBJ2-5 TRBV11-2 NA TGTGCCAGCAGCTTAGGGGCGGGAAGGGGAGAGACCCAGTACTTC CASSLGAGRGETQYF
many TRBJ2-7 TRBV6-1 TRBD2 TGTGCCAGCAGGCGACTAGCGGGGATCTCCTACGAGCAGTACTTC CASRRLAGISYEQYF
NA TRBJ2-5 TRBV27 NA TGTGCCAGCAGTTATAGGTACCAAGAGACCCAGTACTTC CASSYRYQETQYF
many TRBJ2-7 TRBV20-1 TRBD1 TGCAGTGCTAGTCCTGGGACAGGGAACTACGAGCAGTACTTC CSASPGTGNYEQYF
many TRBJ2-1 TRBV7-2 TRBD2 TGTGCCAGCAGAACCGGGACTAGCGGGATCTTGAGTGAGCAGTTCTTC CASRTGTSGILSEQFF
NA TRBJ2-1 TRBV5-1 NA TGCGCCAGCAGCTTGAGCGGCCTAAGTAGGAGCTCCTACAATGAGCAGTTCTTC CASSLSGLSRSSYNEQFF
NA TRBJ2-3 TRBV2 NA TGTGCCAGCAGTGCCCGGGTTAGCACAGATACGCAGTATTTT CASSARVSTDTQYF
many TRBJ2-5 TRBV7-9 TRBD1 TGTGCCAGCAGCCAGGGGACAGCCTTCTACTTC CASSQGTAFYF
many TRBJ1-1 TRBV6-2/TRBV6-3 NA TGTGCCAGCAGTTACCGGCGTGACACTGAAGCTTTCTTT CASSYRRDTEAFF
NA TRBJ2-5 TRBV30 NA TGTGCCTGGAGTGTTTCGAACGGGGAGACCCAGTACTTC CAWSVSNGETQYF
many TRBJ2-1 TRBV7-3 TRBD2 TGTGCCAGCAGCTTAATGGTGGCGGGGGAGGGCTACAATGAGCAGTTCTTC CASSLMVAGEGYNEQFF
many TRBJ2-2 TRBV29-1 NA TGCAGCGCTACAGGGTCCACCGGGGAGCTGTTTTTT CSATGSTGELFF
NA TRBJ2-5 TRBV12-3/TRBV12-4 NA TGTGCCAGCAGCTTTGACCGGGGTGGTTTCACAGAGACCCAGTACTTC CASSFDRGGFTETQYF
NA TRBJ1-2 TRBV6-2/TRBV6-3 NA TGTGCCAGCAGCCATACAAGGACAGTTGCCTATGGCTACACCTTC CASSHTRTVAYGYTF
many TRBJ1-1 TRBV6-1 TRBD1 TGTGCCAGCAGTGAAGGTTCGGCTAACACAGGGGGCGCGTACACTGAAGCTTTCTTT CASSEGSANTGGAYTEAFF
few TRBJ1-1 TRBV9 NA TGTGCCAGCAGCGGGGGCCCAGGGACTGTTGGCACTGAAGCTTTCTTT CASSGGPGTVGTEAFF
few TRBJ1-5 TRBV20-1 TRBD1 TGCAGTGCTAGGACAGGGGGCCCCGGGCAGCCCCAGCATTTT CSARTGGPGQPQHF
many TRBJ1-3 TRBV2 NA TGTGCCAGCATGGCGGACGCTTCTGGAAACACCATATATTTT CASMADASGNTIYF
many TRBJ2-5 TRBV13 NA TGTGCCAGCAGCGTCGACAGAGAGACCCAGTACTTC CASSVDRETQYF
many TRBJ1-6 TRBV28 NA TGTGCCAGCAGTTCCACACGCTCCTATAATTCACCCCTCCACTTT CASSSTRSYNSPLHF
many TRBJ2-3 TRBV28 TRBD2 TGTGCCAGCAGTTTAGTCGGGAGGGATAGAGATACGCAGTATTTT CASSLVGRDRDTQYF
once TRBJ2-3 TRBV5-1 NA TGCGCCAGCAGCTTTCCGGGCGAAGATACGCAGTATTTT CASSFPGEDTQYF
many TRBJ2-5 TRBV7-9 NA TGTGCCAGCAGCTGGGATCAAGAGACCCAGTACTTC CASSWDQETQYF
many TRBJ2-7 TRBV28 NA TGTGCCAGCAGTGACTCCAGGCTAGCAGCCTACGAGCAGTACTTC CASSDSRLAAYEQYF